These 18 T cell receptor beta chains came from one sample sequenced in a study of cytomegalovirus exposure and HLA in healthy donors. A multiplex PCR was run with 60 Vbeta primers and 13 Jbeta primers. Sequencing used immunoSEQ multiplex PCR; TCRdb keeps in-frame clones, though not all of them. The sample contains about 150,000 clones, about three quarters of which appear only once. Sequencing was done on a sample of PBMCs. All receptors derive from a male donor in good health and CMV-seronegative.

The J gene is TRBJ2-2, the V gene TRBV6-6; 7 bases fit TRBD1. J lost 1 base, V lost 6 bases, and 8 bases had no gene match. The CDR3 has 16 amino acids. Germline-derived CDR1 and CDR2 are MNHNY and SVGAGI (reference sequence). CDR3 sequence reads: CASSLKRQGNTGELFF. Here the CDR3 DNA reads TGTGCCAGCAGCCTTAAAAGACAGGGGAACACCGGGGAGCTGTTTTTT.

The V call is TRBV5-4, the J call TRBJ2-7, with TRBD1 matching over 9 bases. The CDR3 length is 15 residues. Germline loops: CDR1 SGHNT, CDR2 YYREEE (reference sequence). Unmatched junction bases numbered 5, after V lost 3 bases and J lost 1 base. CDR3 coding DNA: TGTGCCAGCAGCTCTCCGGGACAGGGATCCTACGAGCAGTACTTC. Amino acid sequence: CASSSPGQGSYEQYF. The variable domain in full, completed from reference TRBV5-4 and TRBJ2-7, reads ETGVTQSPTHLIKTRGQQVTLRCSSQSGHNTVSWYQQALGQGPQFIFQYYREEENGRGNFPPRFSGLQFPNYSSELNVNALELDDSALYLCASSSPGQGSYEQYFGPGTRLTVT.

CDR3 sequence (DNA): TGTGCCAGCAGACCTCTGGGAGCGCCGGCTAACTATGGCTACACCTTC. Translating it yields CASRPLGAPANYGYTF. This rearrangement joins TRBV5-6 to TRBJ1-2; D is undetermined. CDR3 length equals 16 residues. The germline V gene has CDR1 SGHDT and CDR2 YYEEEE. V lost 5 bases and J 0 bases, leaving 17 bases between the germline ends.

The rearrangement links TRBV4-3 to TRBJ2-7, with D possibly matching TRBD1 (5 bases). This CDR3 is built from 16 residues. V lost 2 bases and J lost 0, with 14 bases in between. Germline CDR1 is LGHNA and CDR2 is YSLEER. CDR3: CASSQTTAGHSYEQYF. CDR3 nucleotides: TGCGCCAGCAGCCAAACAACTGCAGGGCACTCCTACGAGCAGTACTTC.

The CDR3 spells CASSLQEASRYEQYF. CDR3 coding DNA: TGTGCCAGCAGCTTACAAGAGGCTAGCCGCTACGAGCAGTACTTC. The chain employs TRBV11-2 and TRBJ2-7, with a tentative D call TRBD2 (5 bases). This CDR3 has 15 amino acids. The V gene lost 2 bases and the J gene lost 3 bases, with 14 bases spanning the gap. CDR1 is SGHAT and CDR2 is FQNNGV in the germline V gene. The variable domain in full, completed from reference TRBV11-2 and TRBJ2-7, reads EAGVAQSPRYKIIEKRQSVAFWCNPISGHATLYWYQQILGQGPKLLIQFQNNGVVDDSQLPKDRFSAERLKGVDSTLKIQPAKLEDSAVYLCASSLQEASRYEQYFGPGTRLTVT.

Written as DNA, the CDR3 is TGTGCCAGCAGCTCCCGACTGTTGGGTAGCGGGGGGGCGGAGACCCAGTACTTC. Translating gives CASSSRLLGSGGAETQYF. The chain links TRBV7-6 to TRBJ2-5; TRBD2 aligns across 11 bases. In germline, CDR1 is SGHVS, CDR2 FNYEAQ. Losses at the gene ends were 4 bases for V and 5 bases for J; bases not matched to a gene: 15. This CDR3 has 18 amino acids.

This clone was picked up a small number of times. V is TRBV5-6 and J is TRBJ2-5; 9 positions agree with TRBD2. This CDR3 is built from 18 residues. V shed 4 bases, J shed 5 bases, and the junction held 18 bases outside the gene matches. Looked up from germline, CDR1 is SGHDT and CDR2 is YYEEEE. CDR3 protein: CASSPSGWREGLKETQYF. CDR3 in DNA: TGTGCCAGCAGCCCCTCAGGTTGGCGGGAGGGCCTTAAGGAGACCCAGTACTTC.

A remark on this clone: Germline and junction disagree at one end, which may indicate a read error. This chain connects TRBV2 to TRBJ2-4, with 7 nucleotides matching TRBD2. Germline V gene data show CDR1 as SNHLY and CDR2 as FYNNEI. The CDR3 is 17 residues long. The CDR3 bases are TGTGCCAGCAGGGCCCTAGGGTGGGGAGGGGCCAAAAACAGTCAGTACTTC. Encoded protein: CASRALGWGGAKNSQYF.

The chain combines TRBV18 with TRBJ2-7; 8 nucleotides agree with TRBD2. Trimming at V came to 7 bases and at J to 5 bases, leaving 7 bases not matched to a gene. The CDR3 runs 13 residues. Germline V gives CDR1 KGHSH, CDR2 LQKENI. CDR3 in DNA: TGTGCCAGCTTAGCGGGACCCGCGAACGAGCAGTACTTC. Residues: CASLAGPANEQYF.

The chain combines TRBV5-1 with TRBJ1-2, with D uncertain. The ends were cut back, 4 bases at V and 2 bases at J, with 21 bases in the middle. Germline CDR1 and CDR2: SGHRS and YFSETQ. This CDR3 contains 17 residues. CDR3 sequence (DNA): TGCGCCAGCAGCCGAACATTTCGTACAGTCTCGAACTATGGCTACACCTTC. It specifies CASSRTFRTVSNYGYTF.

V and J are TRBV11-2 and TRBJ2-3; D uncertain. The CDR3 sequence is 15 residues long. From germline, CDR1 is SGHAT and CDR2 FQNNGV. Trimming cost V 3 bases and J 2 bases, with 12 bases left between them. In DNA form, the CDR3 reads TGTGCCAGCAGCTTGCACAGCATCCTCACAGATACGCAGTATTTT. Translation gives CASSLHSILTDTQYF.

This chain connects TRBV7-9 to TRBJ2-7; TRBD1 agrees at 8 bases. The germline V gene encodes CDR1 SEHNR and CDR2 FQNEAQ (reference sequence). There are 13 residues in the CDR3. Germline trimming cut 5 bases from V and 2 bases from J; bases unmatched to any gene: 2. CDR3 nucleotide sequence: TGTGCCAGCAGCCGACAGGGGACCTACGAGCAGTACTTC. This encodes CASSRQGTYEQYF.

This clone was observed a few times. The CDR3 DNA reads TGTGCCAGCAGCGCCCGGGGATACGAGCAGTACTTC. Its protein product is CASSARGYEQYF. The chain has TRBV27 and TRBJ2-7, with D maybe TRBD2 (5 bases). The CDR3 covers 12 residues. V was trimmed by 6 bases and J by 4 bases, leaving 10 bases between them. Germline V lookup: CDR1 MNHEY, CDR2 SMNVEV (reference sequence).

The V call is TRBV30, the J call TRBJ1-1, with D possibly being TRBD1 (6 bases). Germline V gives CDR1 GTSNPN, CDR2 SVGIG (reference sequence). The CDR3 spans 12 residues. Trimming left V 8 bases short and J 7 bases short, with 17 bases between. CDR3 protein: CAGKQGTIEAFF. CDR3 DNA: TGTGCCGGAAAACAGGGAACCATTGAAGCTTTCTTT.

This clone appeared a single time. The chain links TRBV19 to TRBJ2-6, with a possible D match to TRBD1 (5 bases). The CDR3 has 18 amino acids. Trimming shortened V by 3 bases and J by 0 bases, and 15 bases separated the two germline ends. Germline CDR1 LNHDA, CDR2 SQIVND (reference sequence). CDR3 sequence (DNA): TGTGCCAGTAGTATCCGGTCAGGGTTCAACTCTGGGGCCAACGTCCTGACTTTC. Translated: CASSIRSGFNSGANVLTF.

The rearrangement links TRBV10-2 to TRBJ1-6; D is undetermined. Deletions cut 3 bases from V and 6 bases from J, with 12 bases between. The germline V gene has CDR1 WSHSY and CDR2 SAAADI. The length of the CDR3 is 15 residues. Written as DNA, the CDR3 is TGCGCCAGCAGTGACTGGGCAGTCGGTAATTCACCCCTCCACTTT. Translation gives CASSDWAVGNSPLHF.

The chain combines TRBV2 with TRBJ1-1; D is possibly TRBD1 (5 bases). With 7 bases removed from V and 4 bases from J, the gap between germline ends came to 13 bases. The CDR3 spans 13 residues. Germline CDR1 and CDR2: SNHLY and FYNNEI. CDR3 sequence (DNA): TGTGCCAGCATGGGGAGGGGTCTCACTGAAGCTTTCTTT. It translates to CASMGRGLTEAFF. Supplemented by reference TRBV2 and TRBJ1-1, the full variable domain reads EPEVTQTPSHQVTQMGQEVILRCVPISNHLYFYWYRQILGQKVEFLVSFYNNEISEKSEIFDDQFSVERPDGSNFTLKIRSTKLEDSAMYFCASMGRGLTEAFFGQGTRLTVV.

This chain links TRBV10-2 with TRBJ2-1; 7 positions match TRBD1. Germline CDR1 reads WSHSY; CDR2 reads SAAADI. The CDR3 extends over 15 amino acids. The J segment lost 1 base and the V segment lost 4 bases, leaving 4 bases of the junction unmatched. CDR3 sequence: CASSGVDRSYNEQFF. The CDR3, as DNA: TGCGCCAGCAGTGGGGTGGACAGGTCCTACAATGAGCAGTTCTTC.